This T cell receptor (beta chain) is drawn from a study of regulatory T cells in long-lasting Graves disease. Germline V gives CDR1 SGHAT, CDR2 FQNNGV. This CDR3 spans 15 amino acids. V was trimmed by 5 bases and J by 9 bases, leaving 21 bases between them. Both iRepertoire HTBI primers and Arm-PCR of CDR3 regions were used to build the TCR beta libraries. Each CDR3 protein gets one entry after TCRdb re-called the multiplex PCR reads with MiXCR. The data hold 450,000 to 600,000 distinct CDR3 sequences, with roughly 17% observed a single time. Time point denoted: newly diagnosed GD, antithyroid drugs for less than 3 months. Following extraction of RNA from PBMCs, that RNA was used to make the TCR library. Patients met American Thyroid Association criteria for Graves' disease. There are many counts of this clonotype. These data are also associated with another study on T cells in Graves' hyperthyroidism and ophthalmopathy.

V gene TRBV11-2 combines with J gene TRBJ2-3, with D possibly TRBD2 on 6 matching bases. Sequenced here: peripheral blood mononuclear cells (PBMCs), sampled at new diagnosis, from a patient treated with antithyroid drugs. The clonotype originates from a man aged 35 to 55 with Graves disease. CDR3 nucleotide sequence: TGTGCCAGCAGCGGTAGCCGGGACTCCTTCTCGACGCAGTATTTT. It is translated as CASSGSRDSFSTQYF.